The entry below gives a single T cell receptor (beta chain) sequence along with its context. This clone was found a few times. The target of this receptor is not known. No qualities accompany the bases; no much larger clone lies one base away. What this sample's time point label stands for: blood sample drawn before combined kidney and bone marrow transplant. Unstimulated Tregs (CD4+CD25+CD127-), CD4+ non-Tregs (CD4+CD25-), CD4 and CD8 cells were FACS-sorted from thawed PBMCs. A few combined kidney and bone marrow transplant recipients from the ITN036ST trial were included as patients, and samples were available only from these trial subjects. Healthy control blood was processed to PBMCs with a Ficoll density gradient and then cryopreserved, whereas patient PBMCs were collected both before and after transplant. For TCRbeta CDR3 sequencing, genomic DNA was extracted from sorted cells using the QIAGEN DNeasy Blood and Tissue Kit. High-throughput TCRbeta CDR3 sequencing, including PCR amplification with bias correction and internal controls, was performed commercially through immunoSEQ. On the authors' methods: A unique productive TCRbeta sequence was defined by the CDR3 nucleotide sequence when primers matched, and otherwise by the CDR3 amino acid sequence together with the Vbeta and Jbeta genes. As a correction for sorting error, sequences shared between sorted populations at a frequency ratio of 2:1 or less were discarded, and the remaining shared sequences were assigned to the higher population. Donor-reactive sequences were defined as at least 5-fold expanded in CFSE-low cells versus unstimulated cells, with frequency of at least 0.01% in CFSE-low cells. Jensen-Shannon divergence, calculated on the top 100 TCRbeta sequences ranked by frequency, was used to quantify repertoire divergence. For samples with multiple sequencing runs, sorting error was corrected in each run separately before the runs were combined. Held by TCRdb, this immuneACCESS table contains in-frame sequences only and omits some clones. Under half of the omission traces to an unresolved V gene where checked; the cause of the rest is unknown. V, J and clone size are those of that table, while D and trimming were read from the DNA. A total of 95,000 to 120,000 clones appear in this sample, about 90% of them only once. The ten largest clones take up about 0.35% of the sample.

V loses 0 bases of germline sequence and J loses 3 bases, and the interval between the two ends is 17 bases. Including the terminal cysteine and phenylalanine, the CDR3 comprises 17 residues. Only the CDR3 portion is preserved as DNA: 51 bases, with reading frame beginning at the first base. Reading the germline V gene gives CDR1 KGHSH and CDR2 LQKENI. The data stem from a study of Tregs in tolerant kidney transplant recipients (dated by TCRdb to between 2018 and 2020). For the study in its entirety: Transplants used related donors with nonmyeloablative bone marrow transplantation; mixed chimerism was transient in the human trials. TCRbeta sequencing was used in the study to identify donor-specific regulatory T cells before combined kidney and bone marrow transplantation, and the identified cells were then tracked after transplant. Results and caveats for the whole study, not just this receptor: PCR primers changed over time for some patients, so nucleotide-level comparison across those patients' samples was not possible. Biological reproducibility was not directly addressed, though technical replication error appeared minimal. Donor-specific Treg expansion was found to exceed global Treg expansion in tolerant patients, suggesting antigen-driven rather than nonspecific expansion. Expanding Tregs with activated donor B cells appeared to identify the most biologically relevant and donor-specific TCRbeta repertoire. Because only a small number of patients were included, the study had limitations, and the results will need to be validated in larger populations as well as under other immunosuppression protocols.

The sequence links TRBV18 to TRBJ1-2; the best D guess is TRBD1, with 6 bases matching. This TCR was recovered from a human donor who received a combined kidney and bone marrow transplant. This specimen consisted of CD4+ T cells from blood, obtained before the transplant. The CDR3 here reads CASSPPVGHQSHYGYTF. The DNA sequence reads TGTGCCAGCTCACCACCGGTGGGACACCAATCCCACTATGGCTACACCTTC.